This T cell receptor beta chain derives from a study of T cell clonotyping in hematopoietic cell transplantation. There are a few counts of this clone. This table comes from immunoSEQ multiplex PCR, and its TCRdb copy is limited to in-frame clones, with some not included. Of under 7,500 clones listed, about nine tenths are singletons. Sample: peripheral blood mononuclear cells, taken 100 days after allogeneic stem cell transplant. The receptor's source is a male patient in his thirties or forties who had an allogeneic stem cell transplant from an unrelated donor, so the T cells may come from the graft donor. Some clones in this sample may be carry-over from other donors' samples.

CDR3 region: CASSLGQGSQPQHF. The CDR3 DNA follows: TGCGCCAGCAGCTTGGGACAGGGAAGTCAGCCCCAGCATTTT. V usage is TRBV5-1 and J usage is TRBJ1-5; 7 bases agree with TRBD1. The CDR3 spans 14 residues. V shed 0 bases and J 6 bases; nucleotides not matched to a gene: 3. CDR1 is SGHRS and CDR2 is YFSETQ in the germline V gene. Full variable domain (remainder filled in from reference TRBV5-1 and TRBJ1-5): KAGVTQTPRYLIKTRGQQVTLSCSPISGHRSVSWYQQTPGQGLQFLFEYFSETQRNKGNFPGRFSGRQFSNSRSEMNVSTLELGDSALYLCASSLGQGSQPQHFGDGTRLSIL.